The rows below give T cell receptor beta chains drawn from one sample of a study of CD8+CD57+ T cells in acquired aplastic anemia. A single record per CDR3 protein comes from TCRdb applying MiXCR to the reads. Of about 190,000 distinct CDR3 sequences listed, 64% are singletons. Sequenced material: sorted CD4+, CD8+, or CD8+CD57+ T cells (not recorded which) from PBMCs. Receptor source: a human donor with severe aplastic anemia or a healthy control (not recorded which). The CDR3 runs from the conserved cysteine through the conserved F or W. A D gene is named only where the DNA matches it firmly. The size field is filled for only some rows; it gives once, few, many or a size class.

d_call	v_call	clone_size	j_call	cdr3_aa	cdr3_nt
TRBD2	TRBV24-1	.	TRBJ2-7	CATSDPGLAGGPSHEQYF	TGTGCCACCAGTGATCCAGGACTAGCGGGAGGGCCGTCCCACGAGCAGTACTTC
.	TRBV27	few	TRBJ1-2	CASTLLPPGKQIPPRYYGYTF	TGTGCCAGCACTTTATTACCCCCGGGAAAACAGATCCCCCCGCGATACTATGGCTACACCTTC
.	TRBV7-8	.	TRBJ2-5	CASTRQARETQYF	TGTGCCAGCACTCGGCAGGCCAGGGAGACCCAGTACTTC
.	TRBV7-9	.	TRBJ2-1	CASGRNNEQFF	TGTGCCAGTGGACGGAACAATGAGCAGTTCTTC
.	TRBV15	.	TRBJ2-3	CATSRAGGEDTQYF	TGTGCCACCAGCAGAGCCGGGGGAGAAGATACGCAGTATTTT
TRBD1	TRBV19	.	TRBJ2-2	CASSTGTGGIGGTGELFF	TGTGCCAGTAGTACCGGGACAGGGGGCATCGGGGGGACCGGGGAGCTGTTTTTT
.	TRBV11-2	.	TRBJ2-7	CASSPCASSQAPVLGDEQYF	.
TRBD2	TRBV7-4	once	TRBJ2-5	CASILAGGFYQETQYF	TGTGCCAGCATTCTAGCGGGGGGGTTCTACCAAGAGACCCAGTACTTC
TRBD1	TRBV20-1	.	TRBJ2-7	CSASLTGGSYEQYF	TGCAGTGCTAGTTTGACAGGGGGTTCCTACGAGCAGTACTTC
.	TRBV2	.	TRBJ1-6	CASSEVYLGAGDSYNSPLHF	TGTGCCAGCAGTGAAGTTTACTTGGGGGCCGGGGACTCCTATAATTCACCCCTCCACTTT